The 20 T cell receptor beta chains in this list originate from one sample, sequenced in a study of shared clonotypes between healthy human individuals. The protocol was immunoSEQ multiplex PCR, while the TCRdb copy is restricted to in-frame clones and leaves out a portion. The sample carries fewer than 600,000 clones, 60% to 85% recorded once. Material: PBMCs. The receptors derive from a woman in her thirties or forties in good health. Some clones in this sample may be carry-over from other donors' samples.

The chain couples TRBV11-1 to TRBJ1-1, with TRBD1 identical over 8 bases. The germline CDR1 and CDR2 sequences are SGHAT and FQDESV (reference sequence). The CDR3 is made up of 15 amino acids. The V gene end was trimmed by 7 bases and the J gene end by 0 bases; junction bases not matched to a gene: 7. CDR3 in amino acids: CASTKDRALNTEAFF. The CDR3 bases are TGTGCCAGCACCAAGGACAGGGCGTTGAACACTGAAGCTTTCTTT.

This clone was found a few times. This specimen includes other DNA sequences encoding the same CDR3. The J gene is TRBJ2-5, the V gene TRBV5-1; 13 bases map to TRBD2. The J call may be mistaken, given a closer DNA end match to TRBJ2-7. Germline-derived CDR1 and CDR2 are SGHRS and YFSETQ. CDR3 length: 16 amino acids. The DNA for the CDR3 is TGCGCCAGCAGCCCCGGACTAGCGGGGGTGGCCTACGAGCAGTACTTC. This sequence encodes CASSPGLAGVAYEQYF.

V gene TRBV19 combines with J gene TRBJ1-1; the match to TRBD1 covers 9 bases. Losses at the gene ends were 9 bases for V and 11 bases for J; bases not matched to a gene: 13. This CDR3 is built from 13 residues. The germline gives CDR1 LNHDA, CDR2 SQIVND (reference sequence). The CDR3 here is CASRRDREFGAFF. The CDR3 coding sequence is TGTGCCAGCCGCCGGGACAGGGAGTTTGGGGCTTTCTTT.

The gene calls are TRBV6-5 and TRBJ1-2; D remains unclear. Trimming shortened V by 0 bases and J by 7 bases, and 12 bases separated the two germline ends. This CDR3 spans 14 amino acids. Germline V lookup: CDR1 MNHEY, CDR2 SVGAGI. The CDR3 reads CASSYSSLRTGYTF. The CDR3 region has the DNA TGTGCCAGCAGTTACTCGTCCCTCAGGACTGGCTACACCTTC.

A single count supports this clone. The CDR3 reads CAISETRTSGQETQYF. Written as DNA, the CDR3 is TGTGCCATCAGTGAGACCCGGACTAGCGGTCAAGAGACCCAGTACTTC. The chain couples TRBV10-3 to TRBJ2-5, with 10 nucleotides matching TRBD2. Germline CDR1 ENHRY, CDR2 SYGVKD. Trimming at V came to 2 bases and at J to 2 bases, leaving 5 bases not matched to a gene. This CDR3 is built from 16 residues.

The J gene is TRBJ1-4, the V gene TRBV4-2, with D possibly TRBD1 on 5 matching bases. The V and J ends lost 1 base and 0 bases respectively, with 12 bases between them. The germline V gene has CDR1 LGHNA and CDR2 YNFKEQ. The CDR3 contains 17 residues. The CDR3, as DNA: TGTGCCAGCAGCCAAGTCTCCAGGGCGGCAACTAATGAAAAACTGTTTTTT. Translating gives CASSQVSRAATNEKLFF.

This clone was seen a few times. The rearrangement joins TRBV5-1 to TRBJ2-1; D might be TRBD1 (6 bases). The CDR3 runs 16 residues. CDR1 and CDR2 from the germline V gene are SGHRS and YFSETQ. Trimming cost V 0 bases and J 7 bases, with 17 bases left between them. CDR3 in amino acids: CASSLEGRGDSNEQFF. CDR3 coding DNA: TGCGCCAGCAGCTTGGAGGGCAGGGGTGATTCAAATGAGCAGTTCTTC. Drawing the rest from reference TRBV5-1 and TRBJ2-1, the complete variable domain is KAGVTQTPRYLIKTRGQQVTLSCSPISGHRSVSWYQQTPGQGLQFLFEYFSETQRNKGNFPGRFSGRQFSNSRSEMNVSTLELGDSALYLCASSLEGRGDSNEQFFGPGTRLTVL.

The genes are TRBV28 and TRBJ2-1; no firm D call. Germline V lookup: CDR1 MDHEN, CDR2 SYDVKM. With 6 bases removed from V and 1 base from J, the gap between germline ends came to 7 bases. This CDR3 contains 13 residues. The CDR3 sequence: CASRSPSYNEQFF. DNA for the CDR3: TGTGCCAGCAGATCTCCATCCTACAATGAGCAGTTCTTC.

A remark on this clone: Within the sample, other DNA sequences also encode this same CDR3. The chain links TRBV18 to TRBJ2-2, with no clear D. Trimming took 1 base from V and 1 from J, leaving 7 bases between them. Germline CDR1 is KGHSH and CDR2 is LQKENI. The CDR3 has 15 amino acids. As DNA, the CDR3 is TGTGCCAGCTCACCACTCGCGGAGAACACCGGGGAGCTGTTTTTT. As protein: CASSPLAENTGELFF.

The chain carries TRBV6-1 and TRBJ2-1, with D tentatively TRBD2 (5 bases). V was trimmed by 6 bases and J by 3 bases, leaving 9 bases between them. CDR3 length: 13 amino acids. Germline CDR1 is MNHNS and CDR2 is SASEGT. CDR3 loop: CASRRDLYNEQFF. In DNA, the CDR3 is TGTGCCAGCAGGAGGGATCTCTACAATGAGCAGTTCTTC.

The V and J genes are TRBV5-4 and TRBJ2-6, with 7 bases aligning to TRBD1. V was pared by 4 bases and J by 3 bases, with 4 bases of the junction left unmatched. Germline V gene data show CDR1 as SGHNT and CDR2 as YYREEE (reference sequence). There are 15 residues in the CDR3. The CDR3 loop is CASSVAGGGANVLTF. The CDR3 DNA follows: TGTGCCAGCAGCGTAGCAGGGGGTGGGGCCAACGTCCTGACTTTC.

This clone has more than one count but fewer than ten. The V and J genes are TRBV9 and TRBJ1-5; 7 bases map to TRBD1. The CDR3 consists of 14 residues. Germline loops: CDR1 SGDLS, CDR2 YYNGEE. V lost 3 bases to trimming and J lost 2 bases; unmatched junction nucleotides: 2. Written as DNA, the CDR3 is TGTGCCAGCAGCGGGACAGGAGGCAATCAGCCCCAGCATTTT. This sequence encodes CASSGTGGNQPQHF.

The gene calls are TRBV27 and TRBJ1-1; 9 bases are a match to TRBD1. The CDR3 totals 17 residues. Germline V gene data show CDR1 as MNHEY and CDR2 as SMNVEV (reference sequence). Losses at the gene ends were 1 base for V and 1 base for J; bases not matched to a gene: 7. Here the CDR3 DNA reads TGTGCCAGCAGTTTATATTCCGGACAGGGGTCGAACACTGAAGCTTTCTTT. Translating it yields CASSLYSGQGSNTEAFF.

This chain links TRBV28 with TRBJ1-2; D remains unclear. V was trimmed by 2 bases and J by 5 bases, leaving 9 bases between them. The V gene's germline CDR1 is MDHEN and CDR2 SYDVKM. This CDR3 comprises 13 residues. CDR3 residues: CASSLDTSYGYTF. CDR3 bases: TGTGCCAGCAGTTTAGACACCAGTTATGGCTACACCTTC.

This clone was found once. The chain combines TRBV28 with TRBJ2-2, with TRBD2 identical over 7 bases. This CDR3 spans 14 amino acids. V lost 6 bases and J lost 6; bases outside the gene matches: 7. Looked up from germline, CDR1 is MDHEN and CDR2 is SYDVKM. The DNA for the CDR3 is TGTGCCAGCAGCCGGACTAGTAAGGCCGGGGAGCTGTTTTTT. The encoded protein is CASSRTSKAGELFF.

For the CDR3, the DNA is TGTGCCAGCAGTTTGAGGACTAGCGGGAACTCCTACGAGCAGTACTTC. This codes for CASSLRTSGNSYEQYF. The gene calls are TRBV27 and TRBJ2-7; 12 bases are shared with TRBD2. The CDR3 length is 16 residues. The trim removed 3 bases at V and 0 bases at J, leaving 3 bases unmatched. Germline loops: CDR1 MNHEY, CDR2 SMNVEV (reference sequence).

This clone was seen a handful of times. The rearrangement links TRBV11-2 to TRBJ1-1; no definite D call. Germline CDR1 SGHAT, CDR2 FQNNGV. Trimming stripped 4 bases from V and 0 bases from J, with 6 bases between. The CDR3 covers 13 residues. The CDR3 spells CASSSSLNTEAFF. The CDR3 coding sequence is TGTGCCAGCAGCTCCTCACTGAACACTGAAGCTTTCTTT. The full variable domain, with the rest looked up from reference TRBV11-2 and TRBJ1-1, is EAGVAQSPRYKIIEKRQSVAFWCNPISGHATLYWYQQILGQGPKLLIQFQNNGVVDDSQLPKDRFSAERLKGVDSTLKIQPAKLEDSAVYLCASSSSLNTEAFFGQGTRLTVV.

The chain employs TRBV18 and TRBJ1-2, with D uncertain. V gave up 0 bases and J gave up 8 bases, with 19 bases separating them. The germline V gene has CDR1 KGHSH and CDR2 LQKENI. This CDR3 has 16 amino acids. CDR3 amino acids: CASSPPVVPGSQGYTF. The CDR3 region has the DNA TGTGCCAGCTCACCACCGGTGGTTCCGGGTTCTCAGGGCTACACCTTC.

The chain employs TRBV11-3 and TRBJ1-1, with D tentatively TRBD1 (6 bases). CDR1 and CDR2 from the germline V gene are SGHNT and YENEEA. CDR3 size: 13 residues. The germline V and J ends were trimmed by 8 bases and 3 bases, with 13 bases remaining between them. CDR3 sequence (DNA): TGTGCCAGCCGGGGGCAGGGTGACACTGAAGCTTTCTTT. This sequence encodes CASRGQGDTEAFF.

The rearrangement uses TRBV5-1 and TRBJ1-5; D possibly corresponds to TRBD1 (6 bases). V gave up 4 bases and J gave up 9 bases, with 17 bases separating them. The CDR3 is made up of 14 amino acids. Germline assignment: CDR1 SGHRS and CDR2 YFSETQ. The CDR3 sequence: CASSLVGGQGPQHF. CDR3 sequence (DNA): TGCGCCAGCAGCCTCGTGGGGGGCCAAGGGCCCCAGCATTTT.